This T cell receptor beta chain was sequenced in a study of T cell repertoires in cytomegalovirus infection. Note on this clonotype: Its antigen is currently unknown.

From the reads, TCRdb called clonotypes with MiXCR, one entry per CDR3 protein. The sample has approximately 120,000 distinct CDR3 sequences, 25% to 30% seen once. This CDR3 region has 15 residues. V lost 3 bases and J 1 base, leaving 12 bases between the germline ends. Germline CDR1 SGHVS, CDR2 FNYEAQ. J is TRBJ2-5 and V is TRBV7-6, with a possible D match to TRBD2 (6 bases). The sample was CD8+ T cells from cultured PBMCs, taken from culture after CMV antigen stimulation. The TCR was taken from a human donor in good health (CMV status not recorded). Some clones in this sample may be carry-over from other donors' samples. This chain's CDR3 is CASSFFQGGQETQYF. The CDR3, as DNA: TGTGCCAGCAGCTTTTTTCAGGGAGGCCAAGAGACCCAGTACTTC.